This T cell receptor (beta chain) was sequenced during a study of cytomegalovirus exposure and HLA in healthy donors. Study-wide findings and caveats: Cytomegalovirus-associated status was assigned to 150 or so TCR beta chains.

Clones were read by immunoSEQ multiplex PCR, and TCRdb kept only the in-frame ones, dropping some. The table lists 90,000 to 130,000 clones, roughly 90% of them singletons. Remarks on this clone: Its antigen is currently unknown. The sample carries other DNA sequences with the same CDR3.

The CDR3 has 14 amino acids. The germline gives CDR1 SGDLS, CDR2 YYNGEE. Trimming stripped 0 bases from V and 3 bases from J, with 9 bases between. The clonotype was recovered from a woman in her late teens or twenties in good health and CMV-seronegative. The chain combines TRBV9 with TRBJ1-1; D is unresolved. Sequenced: PBMCs. CDR3: CASSVGGDYTEAFF. The CDR3 DNA is TGTGCCAGCAGCGTAGGAGGCGACTACACTGAAGCTTTCTTT.